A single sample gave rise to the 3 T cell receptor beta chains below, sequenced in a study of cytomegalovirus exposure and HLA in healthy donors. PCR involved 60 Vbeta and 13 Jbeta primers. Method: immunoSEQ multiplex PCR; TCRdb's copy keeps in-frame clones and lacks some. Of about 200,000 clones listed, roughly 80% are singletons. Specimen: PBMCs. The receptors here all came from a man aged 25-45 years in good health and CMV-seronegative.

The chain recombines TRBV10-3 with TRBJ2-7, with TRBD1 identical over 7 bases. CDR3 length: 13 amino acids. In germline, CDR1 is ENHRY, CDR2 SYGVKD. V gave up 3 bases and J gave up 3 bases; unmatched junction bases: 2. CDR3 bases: TGTGCCATCAGTGAAGGGGGCGTCTACGAGCAGTACTTC. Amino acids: CAISEGGVYEQYF.

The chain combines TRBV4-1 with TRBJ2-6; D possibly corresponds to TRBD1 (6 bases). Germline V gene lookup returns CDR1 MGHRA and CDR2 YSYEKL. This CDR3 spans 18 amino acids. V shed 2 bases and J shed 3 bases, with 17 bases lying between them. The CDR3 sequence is CASSQSWGRTSGANVLTF. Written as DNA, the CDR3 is TGCGCCAGCAGCCAATCGTGGGGGCGAACGAGTGGGGCCAACGTCCTGACTTTC.

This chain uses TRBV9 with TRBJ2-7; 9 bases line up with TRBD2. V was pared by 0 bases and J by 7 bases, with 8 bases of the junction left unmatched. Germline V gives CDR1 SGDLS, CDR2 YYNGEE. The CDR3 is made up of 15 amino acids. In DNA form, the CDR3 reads TGTGCCAGCAGCGTAGACGGCGGGGGGGCCGGTGAGCAGTACTTC. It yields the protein CASSVDGGGAGEQYF.